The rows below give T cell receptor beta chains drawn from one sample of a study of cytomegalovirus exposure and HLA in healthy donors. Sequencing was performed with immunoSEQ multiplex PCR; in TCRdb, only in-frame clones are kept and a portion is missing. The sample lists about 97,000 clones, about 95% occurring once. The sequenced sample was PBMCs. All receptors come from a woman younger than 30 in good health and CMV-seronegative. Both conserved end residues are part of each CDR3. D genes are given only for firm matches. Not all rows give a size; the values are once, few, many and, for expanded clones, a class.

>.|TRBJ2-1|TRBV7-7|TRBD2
CASSHGLAGFYEQFF
TGTGCTAGCAGCCACGGACTAGCGGGATTTTATGAGCAGTTCTTC
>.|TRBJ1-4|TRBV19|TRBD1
CASSIGPTGQWEKLFF
TGTGCCAGTAGTATCGGACCCACGGGACAGTGGGAAAAACTGTTTTTT
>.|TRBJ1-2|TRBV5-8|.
CASSLAAGFYGYTF
TGTGCCAGCAGCTTGGCCGCGGGGTTCTATGGCTACACCTTC
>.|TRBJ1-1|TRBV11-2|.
CASSSQAGNTEAFF
TGTGCCAGCAGCTCTCAGGCAGGGAACACTGAAGCTTTCTTT
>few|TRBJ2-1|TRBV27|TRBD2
CASSLRLAGEQFF
TGTGCCAGCAGCCTCCGTCTAGCGGGTGAGCAGTTCTTC
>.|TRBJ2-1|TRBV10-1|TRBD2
CASSAVTSGGYNEQFF
TGCGCCAGCAGTGCCGTGACTAGCGGGGGCTACAATGAGCAGTTCTTC
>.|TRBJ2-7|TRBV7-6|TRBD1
CASSSDRGPYEQYF
TGTGCCAGCAGCTCAGACAGGGGCCCCTACGAGCAGTACTTC
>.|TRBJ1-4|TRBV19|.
CATSSWGGEKLFF
TGTGCCACTTCATCTTGGGGGGGTGAAAAACTGTTTTTT
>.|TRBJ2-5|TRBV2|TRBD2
CASRHREADGTQYF
TGTGCCAGCAGACACCGGGAGGCGGACGGGACCCAGTACTTC
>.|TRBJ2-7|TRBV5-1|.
CASSFTAGEQYF
TGCGCCAGCAGCTTCACAGCCGGCGAGCAGTACTTC
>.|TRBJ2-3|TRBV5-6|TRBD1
CASSSNRGSADTQYF
TGTGCCAGCAGCAGTAACAGGGGGAGTGCAGATACGCAGTATTTT
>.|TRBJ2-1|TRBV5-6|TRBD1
CASSDGTGGNEQFF
TGTGCCAGCAGCGACGGGACAGGGGGCAATGAGCAGTTCTTC
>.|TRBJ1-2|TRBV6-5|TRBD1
CASSYSRGTATRYTF
TGTGCCAGCAGTTACTCCCGGGGGACAGCTACGCGCTACACCTTC
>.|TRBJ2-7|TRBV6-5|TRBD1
CASSSATGVDYEQYF
TGTGCCAGCAGTTCCGCAACAGGGGTGGACTACGAGCAGTACTTC
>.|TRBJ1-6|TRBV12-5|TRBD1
CASGLGQGYLNSPLHF
TGTGCTAGTGGTTTGGGACAGGGATACCTTAATTCACCCCTCCACTTT
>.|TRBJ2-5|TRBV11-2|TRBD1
CASSLGWGVTGGMETQYF
TGTGCCAGCAGCTTAGGTTGGGGTGTTACAGGGGGGATGGAGACCCAGTACTTC
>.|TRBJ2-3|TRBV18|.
CASSPRGATDTQYF
TGTGCCAGCTCACCTCGGGGGGCGACAGATACGCAGTATTTT
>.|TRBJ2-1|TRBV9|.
CASNQASSYNEQFF
TGTGCCAGCAATCAGGCCAGCTCCTACAATGAGCAGTTCTTC
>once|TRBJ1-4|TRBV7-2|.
CASSEIAGFREKLFF
TGTGCCAGCAGTGAGATCGCAGGGTTCCGCGAAAAACTGTTTTTT
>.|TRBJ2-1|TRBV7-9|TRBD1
CASSSRDRESYNEQFF
TGTGCCAGCAGCTCGAGGGACAGGGAAAGCTACAATGAGCAGTTCTTC
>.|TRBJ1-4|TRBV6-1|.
CASSVQGWDGKLFF
TGTGCCAGCAGTGTACAGGGCTGGGACGGAAAACTGTTTTTT
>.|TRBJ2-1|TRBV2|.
CASSLGGYEQFF
TGTGCCAGCAGCCTAGGTGGGTATGAGCAGTTCTTC
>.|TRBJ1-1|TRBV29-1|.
CSVEGRGSFGEAFF
TGCAGCGTTGAAGGGAGGGGAAGTTTTGGTGAAGCTTTCTTT
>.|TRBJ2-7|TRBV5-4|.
CASSLEGGAYEQYF
TGTGCCAGCAGCTTGGAAGGGGGGGCCTACGAGCAGTACTTC
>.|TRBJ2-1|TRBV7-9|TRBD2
CASSLLAGGEQFF
TGTGCCAGCAGCTTACTAGCGGGAGGTGAGCAGTTCTTC
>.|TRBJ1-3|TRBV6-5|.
CAVQSPGNTIYF
TGTGCCGTCCAGTCGCCCGGAAACACCATATATTTT
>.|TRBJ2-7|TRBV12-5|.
CASGFPYEQYF
TGTGCTAGTGGTTTCCCGTACGAGCAGTACTTC
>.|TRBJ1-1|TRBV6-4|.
CASSDGRGGTEAFF
TGTGCCAGCAGTGACGGAAGGGGAGGCACTGAAGCTTTCTTT